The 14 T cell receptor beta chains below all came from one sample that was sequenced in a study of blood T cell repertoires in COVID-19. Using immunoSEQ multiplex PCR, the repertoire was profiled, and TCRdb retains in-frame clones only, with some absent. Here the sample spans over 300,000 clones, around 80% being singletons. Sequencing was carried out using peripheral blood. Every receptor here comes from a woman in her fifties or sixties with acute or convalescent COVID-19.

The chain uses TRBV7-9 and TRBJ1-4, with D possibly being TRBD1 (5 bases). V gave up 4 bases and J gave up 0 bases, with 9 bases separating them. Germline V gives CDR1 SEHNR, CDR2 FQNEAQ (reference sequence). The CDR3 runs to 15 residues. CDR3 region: CASSSRQSTNEKLFF. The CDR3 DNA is TGTGCCAGCAGCTCCCGACAGTCAACTAATGAAAAACTGTTTTTT. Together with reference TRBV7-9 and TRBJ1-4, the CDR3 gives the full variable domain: DTGVSQNPRHKITKRGQNVTFRCDPISEHNRLYWYRQTLGQGPEFLTYFQNEAQLEKSRLLSDRFSAERPKGSFSTLEIQRTEQGDSAMYLCASSSRQSTNEKLFFGSGTQLSVL.

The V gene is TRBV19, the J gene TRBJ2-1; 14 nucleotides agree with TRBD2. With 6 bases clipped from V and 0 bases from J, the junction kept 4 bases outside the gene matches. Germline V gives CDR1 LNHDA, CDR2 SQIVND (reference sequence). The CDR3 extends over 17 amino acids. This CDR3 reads CASRGTSGGGSYNEQFF. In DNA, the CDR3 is TGTGCCAGTAGGGGGACTAGCGGGGGCGGCTCCTACAATGAGCAGTTCTTC.

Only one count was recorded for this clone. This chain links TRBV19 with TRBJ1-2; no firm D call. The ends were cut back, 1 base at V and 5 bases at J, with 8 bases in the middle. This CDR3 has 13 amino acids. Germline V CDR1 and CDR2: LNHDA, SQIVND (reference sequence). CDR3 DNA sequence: TGTGCCAGTAGTATAGTGGAGGGATATGGCTACACCTTC. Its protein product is CASSIVEGYGYTF.

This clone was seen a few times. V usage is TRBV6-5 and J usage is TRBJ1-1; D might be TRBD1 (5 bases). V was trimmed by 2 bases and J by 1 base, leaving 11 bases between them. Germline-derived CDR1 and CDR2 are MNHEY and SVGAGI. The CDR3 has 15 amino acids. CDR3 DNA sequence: TGTGCCAGCAGTTACCTGGGGGGTAAGAACACTGAAGCTTTCTTT. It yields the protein CASSYLGGKNTEAFF.

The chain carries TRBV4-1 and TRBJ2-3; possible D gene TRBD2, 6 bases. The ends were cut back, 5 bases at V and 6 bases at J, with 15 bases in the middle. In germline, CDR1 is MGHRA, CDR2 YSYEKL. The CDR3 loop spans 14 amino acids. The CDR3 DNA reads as TGCGCCAGCAGCGTTTACTCGGGAGCGGATACGCAGTATTTT. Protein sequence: CASSVYSGADTQYF.

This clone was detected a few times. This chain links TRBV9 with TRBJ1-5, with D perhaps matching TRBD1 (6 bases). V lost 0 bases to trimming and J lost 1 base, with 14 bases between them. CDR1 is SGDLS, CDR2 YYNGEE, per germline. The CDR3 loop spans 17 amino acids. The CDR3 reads CASSVETRGTSNQPQHF. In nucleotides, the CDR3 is TGTGCCAGCAGCGTAGAAACCAGGGGTACAAGCAATCAGCCCCAGCATTTT.

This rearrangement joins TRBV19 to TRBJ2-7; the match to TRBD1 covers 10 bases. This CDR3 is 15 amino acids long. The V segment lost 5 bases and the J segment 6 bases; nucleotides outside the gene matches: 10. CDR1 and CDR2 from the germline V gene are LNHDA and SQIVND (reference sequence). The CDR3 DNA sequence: TGTGCCAGTAGTGGCCCGGGACAGGGGTCCCTCGAGCAGTACTTC. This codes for CASSGPGQGSLEQYF.

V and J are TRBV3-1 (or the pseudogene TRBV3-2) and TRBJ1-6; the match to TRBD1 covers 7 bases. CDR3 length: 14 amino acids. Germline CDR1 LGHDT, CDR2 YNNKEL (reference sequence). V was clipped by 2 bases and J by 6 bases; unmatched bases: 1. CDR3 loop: CASSQRDSNSPLHF. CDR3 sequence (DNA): TGTGCCAGCAGCCAAAGGGACAGTAATTCACCCCTCCACTTT.

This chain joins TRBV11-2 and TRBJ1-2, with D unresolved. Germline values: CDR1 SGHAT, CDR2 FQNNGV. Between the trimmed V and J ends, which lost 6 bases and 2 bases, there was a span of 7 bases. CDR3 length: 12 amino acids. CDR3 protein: CASSTQNYGYTF. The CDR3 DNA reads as TGTGCCAGCAGTACACAGAACTATGGCTACACCTTC.

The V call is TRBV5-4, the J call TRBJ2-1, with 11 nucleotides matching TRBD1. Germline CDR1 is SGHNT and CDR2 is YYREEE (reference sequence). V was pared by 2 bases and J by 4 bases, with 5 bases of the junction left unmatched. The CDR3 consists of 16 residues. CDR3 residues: CASSFGDRGRYNEQFF. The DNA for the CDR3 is TGTGCCAGCAGCTTTGGGGACAGGGGGAGATACAATGAGCAGTTCTTC.

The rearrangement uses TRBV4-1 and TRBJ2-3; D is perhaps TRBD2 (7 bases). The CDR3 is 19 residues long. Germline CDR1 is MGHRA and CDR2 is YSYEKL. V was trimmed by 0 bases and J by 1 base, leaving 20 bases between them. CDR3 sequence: CASSQDPPGEGFGTDTQYF. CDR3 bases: TGCGCCAGCAGCCAAGATCCTCCAGGGGAGGGGTTTGGCACAGATACGCAGTATTTT.

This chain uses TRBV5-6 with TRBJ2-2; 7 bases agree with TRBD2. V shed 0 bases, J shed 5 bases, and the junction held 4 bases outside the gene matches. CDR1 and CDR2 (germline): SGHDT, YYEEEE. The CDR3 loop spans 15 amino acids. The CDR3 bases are TGTGCCAGCAGCTTGGATCGGGGAGGGACCGGGGAGCTGTTTTTT. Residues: CASSLDRGGTGELFF.

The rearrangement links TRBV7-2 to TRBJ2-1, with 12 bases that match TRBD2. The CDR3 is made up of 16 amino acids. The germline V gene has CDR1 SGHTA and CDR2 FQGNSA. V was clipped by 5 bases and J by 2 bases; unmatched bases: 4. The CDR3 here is CASSPRLAGAYNEQFF. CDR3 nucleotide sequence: TGTGCCAGCAGCCCCCGACTAGCGGGAGCCTACAATGAGCAGTTCTTC. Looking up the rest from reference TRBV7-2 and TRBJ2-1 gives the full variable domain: GAGVSQSPSNKVTEKGKDVELRCDPISGHTALYWYRQSLGQGLEFLIYFQGNSAPDKSGLPSDRFSAERTGGSVSTLTIQRTQQEDSAVYLCASSPRLAGAYNEQFFGPGTRLTVL.

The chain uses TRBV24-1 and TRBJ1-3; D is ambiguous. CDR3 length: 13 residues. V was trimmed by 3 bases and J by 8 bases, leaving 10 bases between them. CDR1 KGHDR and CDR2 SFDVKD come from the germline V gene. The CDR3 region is CATSDPGSDTIYF. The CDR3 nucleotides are TGTGCCACCAGTGATCCGGGTTCGGACACCATATATTTT.